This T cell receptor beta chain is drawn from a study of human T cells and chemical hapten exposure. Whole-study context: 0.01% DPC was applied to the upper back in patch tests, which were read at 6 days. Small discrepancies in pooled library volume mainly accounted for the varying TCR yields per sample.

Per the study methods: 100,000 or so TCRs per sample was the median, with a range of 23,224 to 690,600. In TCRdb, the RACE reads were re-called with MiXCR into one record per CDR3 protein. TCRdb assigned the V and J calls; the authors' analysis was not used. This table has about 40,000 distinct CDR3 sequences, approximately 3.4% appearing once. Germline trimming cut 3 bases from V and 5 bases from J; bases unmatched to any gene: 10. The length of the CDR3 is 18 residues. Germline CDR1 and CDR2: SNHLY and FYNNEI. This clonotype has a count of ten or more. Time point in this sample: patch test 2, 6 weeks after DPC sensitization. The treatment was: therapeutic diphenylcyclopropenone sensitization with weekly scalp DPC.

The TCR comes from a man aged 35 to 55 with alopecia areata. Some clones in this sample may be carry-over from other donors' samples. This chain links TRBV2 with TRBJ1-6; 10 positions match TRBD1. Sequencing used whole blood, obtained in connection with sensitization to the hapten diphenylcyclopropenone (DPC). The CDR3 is CASSDLGQGRTHNSPLHF. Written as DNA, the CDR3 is TGTGCCAGCAGTGACTTGGGACAGGGGCGAACCCATAATTCACCCCTCCACTTT.